This T cell receptor beta chain emerged from a study of T cell responses to AZD1222 COVID-19 vaccine. Second-dose intervals near 4 or 12 weeks were combined. Points from the study as a whole: AZD1222 recipients seropositive at baseline numbered only 5 or 6. Donors were chiefly white British, with a greater number of females, and clonal diversity was perhaps underestimated. Without day 14 samples, only post-peak T cell repertoires were studied.

Sequencing was performed with immunoSEQ multiplex PCR; in TCRdb, only in-frame clones are kept and a portion is missing. The sample lists some 190,000 clones; about 93% were seen once. Trimming pared 4 bases from V and 2 bases from J, leaving 3 bases between. The germline V gene has CDR1 SGHDT and CDR2 YYEEEE. The CDR3 is 11 residues long. In the case of this clone: The antigen remains unidentified.

This sequence was found in an adult who received the AZD1222 COVID-19 vaccine. Sample: peripheral blood, taken 28 days after the second AZD1222 dose. V gene TRBV5-6 combines with J gene TRBJ1-1; D gene unclear. CDR3 loop: CASSGNTEAFF. CDR3 DNA: TGTGCCAGCAGCGGAAACACTGAAGCTTTCTTT.